This TCR beta chain was recovered during a study of cytomegalovirus exposure and HLA in healthy donors. 13 Jbeta primers and 60 Vbeta primers were used for the PCR. This table comes from immunoSEQ multiplex PCR, and its TCRdb copy is limited to in-frame clones, with some not included. The repertoire holds 150,000 to 200,000 clones, with around 72% as singletons. After removal of 5 bases from V and 1 base from J, the junction contained 4 bases not matched to a gene. Germline assignment: CDR1 SGHTA and CDR2 FQGNSA. CDR3 size: 14 residues. Healthy bone marrow donors supplied every sample. V and J are TRBV7-2 and TRBJ2-7; 8 nucleotides align to TRBD1. The source material was PBMCs. The sequence was collected from a man aged 40-49 years in good health and CMV-seropositive. In DNA, the CDR3 is TGTGCCAGCAGCCCCGACAGGGGATCCTACGAGCAGTACTTC. Its translation: CASSPDRGSYEQYF. Full variable domain (outside the CDR3, taken from reference TRBV7-2 and TRBJ2-7): GAGVSQSPSNKVTEKGKDVELRCDPISGHTALYWYRQSLGQGLEFLIYFQGNSAPDKSGLPSDRFSAERTGGSVSTLTIQRTQQEDSAVYLCASSPDRGSYEQYFGPGTRLTVT.